The 32 T cell receptor beta chains below come from one sample, sequenced in a study of T cell repertoires in cytomegalovirus infection. TCRdb used MiXCR to reprocess the reads, holding one entry per CDR3 protein. The sample includes 200,000 or so distinct CDR3 sequences, approximately 28% of them seen just once. Sequenced input: PBMCs. These receptors were obtained from a human donor in good health (CMV status not recorded). Some clones in this sample may be carry-over from other donors' samples.

This rearrangement joins TRBV7-9 to TRBJ2-1; 10 positions match TRBD2. The germline V gene encodes CDR1 SEHNR and CDR2 FQNEAQ (reference sequence). With 5 bases clipped from V and 8 bases from J, the junction kept 12 bases outside the gene matches. CDR3 length: 16 residues. This chain's CDR3 is CASSPPQRGGQDEQFF. The CDR3 DNA follows: TGTGCCAGCAGCCCCCCGCAGCGGGGGGGCCAGGATGAGCAGTTCTTC.

As for this clonotype: One junction end does not reproduce the germline sequence, and a read error may be involved. This sequence joins TRBV7-2 and TRBJ1-3; 9 bases are a match to TRBD1. Looked up from germline, CDR1 is SGHTA and CDR2 is FQGNSA. CDR3 length: 15 residues. The CDR3 protein is CASSLPQGAGNTIHF. In DNA, the CDR3 is TGTGCCAGCAGCTTGCCACAGGGGGCTGGAAACACCATACATTTT.

This rearrangement joins TRBV20-1 to TRBJ1-1, with D perhaps TRBD1 (6 bases). V was clipped by 0 bases and J by 1 base, with 12 bases between them. Looked up from germline, CDR1 is DFQATT and CDR2 is SNEGSKA (reference sequence). The CDR3 is 15 amino acids. The CDR3 is CSARDQGSPNTEAFF. The CDR3 region has the DNA TGCAGTGCTAGAGATCAGGGGAGTCCGAACACTGAAGCTTTCTTT.

The V and J genes are TRBV12-3 or TRBV12-4 and TRBJ2-2; weak D call: TRBD1 (5 bases). The CDR3 extends over 14 amino acids. With 3 bases removed from V and 3 bases from J, the gap between germline ends came to 8 bases. CDR3 bases: TGTGCCAGCAGTTTTAAAGGGGACACCGGGGAGCTGTTTTTT. This gives the protein CASSFKGDTGELFF.

Concerning this clonotype itself: One base away lies a much larger clone, so this may be a sequencing read error. The V gene is TRBV4-3, the J gene TRBJ2-5; 8 bases line up with TRBD1. The V segment lost 0 bases and the J segment 5 bases; nucleotides outside the gene matches: 8. The CDR3 is made up of 16 amino acids. Looked up from germline, CDR1 is LGHNA and CDR2 is YSLEER. CDR3 in amino acids: CASSQDATGDGETQYF. The CDR3 nucleotides are TGCGCCAGCAGCCAAGACGCGACAGGGGATGGGGAGACCCAGTACTTC.

The chain couples TRBV5-1 to TRBJ1-1; 8 bases agree with TRBD1. Germline V lookup: CDR1 SGHRS, CDR2 YFSETQ. The CDR3 is 14 residues long. J was trimmed by 4 bases and V by 1 base; bases with no gene match: 3. The CDR3 coding sequence is TGCGCCAGCAGCTTGAGGACAGGGCTCACTGAAGCTTTCTTT. Protein: CASSLRTGLTEAFF.

The V gene is TRBV6-2 or TRBV6-3, the J gene TRBJ1-1; 8 nucleotides match TRBD1. CDR1 and CDR2 from the germline V gene are MNHEY and SVGEGT. This CDR3 has 15 amino acids. The junction had 3 bases not matched to a gene; V was cut back by 0 bases and J by 3 bases. CDR3 in DNA: TGTGCCAGCAGTTACTCCCGGGACAGGTACACTGAAGCTTTCTTT. Amino acids: CASSYSRDRYTEAFF.

This clonotype was seen a handful of times. In DNA form, the CDR3 reads TGTGCCAGCAGCTCGGTGGACAGTAAAGGGCTCCACTTT. It encodes CASSSVDSKGLHF. The rearrangement joins TRBV7-6 to TRBJ1-6; tentative D call: TRBD1 (6 bases). The germline CDR1 and CDR2 sequences are SGHVS and FNYEAQ. This CDR3 spans 13 amino acids. V was clipped by 4 bases and J by 16 bases, with 17 bases between them. The variable domain in full, completed from reference TRBV7-6 and TRBJ1-6, reads GAGVSQSPRYKVTKRGQDVALRCDPISGHVSLYWYRQALGQGPEFLTYFNYEAQQDKSGLPNDRFSAERPEGSISTLTIQRTEQRDSAMYRCASSSVDSKGLHFGNGTRLTVT.

V gene TRBV19 combines with J gene TRBJ1-1; D gene uncertain. V gave up 6 bases and J gave up 2 bases, with 7 bases separating them. Germline CDR1 and CDR2: LNHDA and SQIVND (reference sequence). This CDR3 has 12 amino acids. Here the CDR3 DNA reads TGTGCCAGTAGATTGGCAAACACTGAAGCTTTCTTT. This sequence encodes CASRLANTEAFF.

The chain uses TRBV29-1 and TRBJ1-1, with TRBD1 identical over 7 bases. J gave up 0 bases and V 6 bases, and 4 bases lay outside the gene matches. The V gene's germline CDR1 is SQVTM and CDR2 ANQGSEA. This CDR3 region has 13 residues. The CDR3 sequence: CSVRTGMNTEAFF. CDR3 DNA: TGCAGCGTCAGGACAGGTATGAACACTGAAGCTTTCTTT.

This clonotype occurred a few times. This chain connects TRBV12-3 or TRBV12-4 to TRBJ1-6, with 8 nucleotides matching TRBD1. This CDR3 comprises 15 residues. J was trimmed by 3 bases and V by 5 bases; bases with no gene match: 3. The CDR3 sequence is CASSPGTGYNSPLHF. In DNA, the CDR3 is TGTGCCAGCAGTCCCGGGACAGGCTATAATTCACCCCTCCACTTT.

This chain uses TRBV28 with TRBJ2-7; D perhaps matches TRBD1 (5 bases). V lost 3 bases and J lost 3, with 9 bases in between. The germline CDR1 and CDR2 sequences are MDHEN and SYDVKM. The CDR3 contains 13 residues. CDR3: CASSFQQDYEQYF. The CDR3 nucleotides read TGTGCCAGCAGTTTTCAACAGGACTACGAGCAGTACTTC.

This clonotype has a handful of counts. The chain links TRBV7-2 to TRBJ1-1; TRBD1 is a possible D gene (5 bases). Between the trimmed V and J ends, which lost 5 bases and 0 bases, there was a span of 16 bases. The CDR3 is 16 residues long. Germline loops: CDR1 SGHTA, CDR2 FQGNSA. CDR3 amino acids: CASSPPGTAMNTEAFF. The CDR3 DNA sequence: TGTGCCAGCAGCCCCCCGGGGACGGCTATGAACACTGAAGCTTTCTTT.

This clonotype was picked up many times. This sequence joins TRBV12-3 or TRBV12-4 and TRBJ1-1, with 7 nucleotides matching TRBD1. V shed 6 bases, J shed 0 bases, and the junction held 7 bases outside the gene matches. CDR3 size: 15 residues. The CDR3 sequence: CASSLPDRLNTEAFF. The CDR3 DNA reads TGTGCCAGCAGCCTTCCGGACAGGCTGAACACTGAAGCTTTCTTT.

This clonotype was seen at least ten times. The rearrangement links TRBV7-2 to TRBJ1-2, with TRBD1 as a possible D gene (5 bases). Trimming removed 4 bases at V and 2 bases at J, with 17 bases between. The CDR3 runs 16 residues. Germline V CDR1 and CDR2: SGHTA, FQGNSA. CDR3 loop: CASSSTGDPKNYGYTF. CDR3 sequence (DNA): TGTGCCAGCAGCTCCACTGGGGACCCGAAAAACTATGGCTACACCTTC.

There are a few counts of this clonotype. The chain has TRBV12-3 or TRBV12-4 and TRBJ1-1; D gene uncertain. Deletions cut 3 bases from V and 4 bases from J, with 9 bases between. This CDR3 is 13 amino acids long. The DNA of the CDR3 is TGTGCCAGCAGTTTGTCTAAGAGCACTGAAGCTTTCTTT. Its translation is CASSLSKSTEAFF.

In its sample, this clonotype was seen many times. The J gene is TRBJ1-6, the V gene TRBV7-2; 10 nucleotides line up with TRBD1. Germline CDR1 SGHTA, CDR2 FQGNSA. CDR3 length equals 16 residues. With 5 bases clipped from V and 8 bases from J, the junction kept 9 bases outside the gene matches. CDR3 in DNA: TGTGCCAGCAGCCCCCTAACCGGGACAGGGGATTCACCCCTCCACTTT. It encodes CASSPLTGTGDSPLHF.

This sequence joins TRBV2 and TRBJ1-5; D remains unclear. V gave up 1 base and J gave up 2 bases, with 9 bases separating them. This CDR3 has 15 residues. CDR1 is SNHLY and CDR2 is FYNNEI in the germline V gene. Written as DNA, the CDR3 is TGTGCCAGCAGTGAAGACTTGGCGGGCAATCAGCCCCAGCATTTT. Its translation: CASSEDLAGNQPQHF.

This clonotype was recorded at least ten times. The genes are TRBV2 and TRBJ1-1; unclear D gene. Trimming removed 4 bases from V and 1 base from J, with 7 bases in between. The CDR3 extends over 13 amino acids. Looked up from germline, CDR1 is SNHLY and CDR2 is FYNNEI. The CDR3 DNA follows: TGTGCCAGCAGTGGTGAGGGGAACACTGAAGCTTTCTTT. Amino acid sequence: CASSGEGNTEAFF.

This clonotype was detected once. The chain recombines TRBV29-1 with TRBJ2-3, with D maybe TRBD1 (6 bases). V lost 7 bases and J lost 0, with 17 bases in between. Germline CDR1 and CDR2: SQVTM and ANQGSEA. This CDR3 has 15 residues. Written as DNA, the CDR3 is TGCAGCGCTATCTTTGCAGGGGTTAGCACAGATACGCAGTATTTT. As protein: CSAIFAGVSTDTQYF.

The chain links TRBV6-6 to TRBJ1-1; D possibly corresponds to TRBD1 (6 bases). This CDR3 region has 17 residues. Between the trimmed V and J ends, which lost 7 bases and 1 base, there was a span of 22 bases. CDR1 and CDR2 (germline): MNHNY, SVGAGI (reference sequence). The CDR3 DNA sequence: TGTGCCAGCACCCTCCGAGGGGGGGGGCGAGGGAACACTGAAGCTTTCTTT. This gives the protein CASTLRGGGRGNTEAFF.

V usage is TRBV20-1 and J usage is TRBJ1-5; perhaps TRBD1 as D (6 bases). V dropped 4 bases and J dropped 2 bases, with 9 bases sitting between them. The CDR3 loop spans 13 amino acids. Germline CDR1 reads DFQATT; CDR2 reads SNEGSKA (reference sequence). The CDR3 loop is CSAIGQRNQPQHF. CDR3 DNA sequence: TGCAGTGCTATAGGACAGCGCAATCAGCCCCAGCATTTT.

The gene calls are TRBV4-2 and TRBJ1-3; TRBD1 aligns across 9 bases. V lost 0 bases to trimming and J lost 3 bases; unmatched junction nucleotides: 6. The CDR3 is 17 amino acids. Germline assignment: CDR1 LGHNA and CDR2 YNFKEQ. In DNA, the CDR3 is TGTGCCAGCAGCCAAGAGCCTAGGACAGGGGATGGAAACACCATATATTTT. Encoded protein: CASSQEPRTGDGNTIYF.

The chain uses TRBV7-2 and TRBJ1-1, with D maybe TRBD1 (6 bases). There are 13 residues in the CDR3. Trimming removed 10 bases from V and 7 bases from J, with 19 bases in between. Per the germline V gene, CDR1 is SGHTA and CDR2 is FQGNSA. The CDR3 region is CAIRVGDTGEAFF. CDR3 coding DNA: TGTGCCATCAGGGTAGGGGACACTGGTGAAGCTTTCTTT.

A single count supports this clonotype. This chain connects TRBV5-1 to TRBJ2-5, with D possibly being TRBD1 or TRBD2 (7 bases each). V gave up 1 base and J gave up 0 bases, with 10 bases separating them. The CDR3 runs to 15 residues. Germline V CDR1 and CDR2: SGHRS, YFSETQ. The CDR3 coding sequence is TGCGCCAGCAGCTTGAGCGGGACAGACCAAGAGACCCAGTACTTC. Translating it yields CASSLSGTDQETQYF.

In its sample, this clonotype was seen a few times. The chain is built from TRBV7-8 and TRBJ1-2, with TRBD1 identical over 9 bases. Germline trimming cut 5 bases from V and 4 bases from J; bases unmatched to any gene: 14. CDR1 SGHVS and CDR2 FQNEAQ come from the germline V gene. CDR3 size: 17 residues. CDR3: CASSPSRDRDFRYGYTF. CDR3 nucleotide sequence: TGTGCCAGCAGCCCAAGCCGGGACAGGGATTTTCGCTATGGCTACACCTTC.

The rearrangement joins TRBV20-1 to TRBJ1-5, with no clear D. Deletions cut 0 bases from V and 4 bases from J, with 19 bases between. Germline-derived CDR1 and CDR2 are DFQATT and SNEGSKA (reference sequence). This CDR3 is 17 amino acids long. CDR3 amino acids: CSAREVAGIGVNQPQHF. In nucleotides, the CDR3 is TGCAGTGCTAGAGAGGTGGCGGGGATCGGGGTTAATCAGCCCCAGCATTTT.

This clonotype was observed at least ten times. The chain links TRBV5-4 to TRBJ2-5; 7 nucleotides agree with TRBD1. V shed 3 bases and J 3 bases; nucleotides not matched to a gene: 2. The CDR3 is 13 amino acids. Per the germline V gene, CDR1 is SGHNT and CDR2 is YYREEE (reference sequence). In nucleotides, the CDR3 is TGTGCCAGCAGCTCCACAGGGGAAGAGACCCAGTACTTC. Its translation: CASSSTGEETQYF.

Many counts were recorded for this clonotype. The chain joins TRBV6-6 to TRBJ2-7; no firm D call. CDR3 length equals 14 residues. The germline V gene encodes CDR1 MNHNY and CDR2 SVGAGI (reference sequence). Trimming pared 6 bases from V and 3 bases from J, leaving 15 bases between. CDR3 in DNA: TGTGCCAGCAGAAGGACCTTGAAGGTCTACGAGCAGTACTTC. Translation: CASRRTLKVYEQYF.

The chain recombines TRBV7-3 with TRBJ1-1; D remains ambiguous. The CDR3 loop spans 13 amino acids. V was cut by 0 bases and J by 3 bases, with 5 bases left in between. Germline CDR1 is SGHTA and CDR2 is FQGTGA. The CDR3 region is CASSLTKDTEAFF. The DNA for the CDR3 is TGTGCCAGCAGCTTAACGAAGGACACTGAAGCTTTCTTT.

This clonotype occurred a few times. The chain couples TRBV7-2 to TRBJ1-5, with D possibly being TRBD1 (6 bases). Trimming took off 1 base at V and 7 bases at J, with 8 bases between the two ends. From germline, CDR1 is SGHTA and CDR2 FQGNSA. The CDR3 contains 13 residues. CDR3 amino acids: CASSLGGRQPQHF. CDR3 nucleotides: TGTGCCAGCAGCTTAGGGGGGCGGCAGCCCCAGCATTTT.

The J gene is TRBJ2-1, the V gene TRBV15, with a possible D match to TRBD2 (6 bases). Germline V lookup: CDR1 LNHNV, CDR2 YYDKDF (reference sequence). Trimming removed 1 base from V and 5 bases from J, with 12 bases in between. This CDR3 region has 15 residues. In DNA, the CDR3 is TGTGCCACCAGCAGAGGCGGGAATACAGACAATGAGCAGTTCTTC. Residues: CATSRGGNTDNEQFF.